What follows are 14 T cell receptor beta chains derived from one specimen sequenced in a study of blood T cell repertoires in COVID-19. The assay was immunoSEQ multiplex PCR, and TCRdb's table has in-frame clones only and misses some. Of approximately 61,000 clones in the sample, 75% to 90% were seen once. Source material: peripheral blood. These receptors were collected from a human donor in a cohort sampled during active COVID-19.

The rearrangement uses TRBV7-6 and TRBJ1-6, with a weak D call TRBD1 (6 bases). This CDR3 has 14 residues. CDR1 and CDR2 from the germline V gene are SGHVS and FNYEAQ. The V gene lost 5 bases and the J gene lost 3 bases, with 8 bases spanning the gap. The CDR3 spells CASSPDSYNSPLHF. CDR3 coding DNA: TGTGCCAGCAGCCCGGACAGCTATAATTCACCCCTCCACTTT.

This chain uses TRBV6-6 with TRBJ2-7; 9 nucleotides match TRBD1. J lost 5 bases, V lost 6 bases, and 2 bases had no gene match. Germline V gives CDR1 MNHNY, CDR2 SVGAGI (reference sequence). The CDR3 spans 12 residues. The CDR3 nucleotides read TGTGCCAGCAGGCGGACAGGGGACGAGCAGTACTTC. It yields the protein CASRRTGDEQYF.

The V gene is TRBV5-1, the J gene TRBJ2-7; 10 bases match TRBD1. Germline-derived CDR1 and CDR2 are SGHRS and YFSETQ. CDR3 length equals 14 residues. Trimming at V came to 2 bases and at J to 5 bases, leaving 4 bases not matched to a gene. CDR3 region: CASSLGDRGHEQYF. In DNA form, the CDR3 reads TGCGCCAGCAGCTTAGGGGACAGGGGCCACGAGCAGTACTTC.

The genes are TRBV2 and TRBJ1-2; no reliable D call. The V gene lost 8 bases and the J gene lost 4 bases, with 11 bases spanning the gap. This CDR3 is built from 12 residues. The germline V gene has CDR1 SNHLY and CDR2 FYNNEI. The CDR3 DNA reads as TGTGCCAGCGAAGGACTGACCTATGGCTACACCTTC. Encoded protein: CASEGLTYGYTF.

The chain recombines TRBV5-4 with TRBJ2-1; no reliable D call. CDR1 is SGHNT and CDR2 is YYREEE in the germline V gene (reference sequence). This CDR3 comprises 15 residues. Trimming left V 1 base short and J 6 bases short, with 14 bases between. As DNA, the CDR3 is TGTGCCAGCAGCTTGTATGGAGCGAATCGCAATGAGCAGTTCTTC. This codes for CASSLYGANRNEQFF. The full variable domain, its missing parts supplied by reference TRBV5-4 and TRBJ2-1, is ETGVTQSPTHLIKTRGQQVTLRCSSQSGHNTVSWYQQALGQGPQFIFQYYREEENGRGNFPPRFSGLQFPNYSSELNVNALELDDSALYLCASSLYGANRNEQFFGPGTRLTVL.

This clone came up once. In DNA, the CDR3 is TGTGCCAGCAGGGCGGACACATCGAACACCGGGGAGCTGTTTTTT. This codes for CASRADTSNTGELFF. The gene calls are TRBV7-9 and TRBJ2-2; perhaps TRBD1 as D (5 bases). The CDR3 covers 15 residues. Between the trimmed V and J ends, which lost 6 bases and 0 bases, there was a span of 11 bases. CDR1 and CDR2 (germline): SEHNR, FQNEAQ (reference sequence).

The gene calls are TRBV3-1 (or the pseudogene TRBV3-2) and TRBJ2-7, with 9 bases lining up with TRBD2. CDR1 and CDR2 from the germline V gene are LGHDT and YNNKEL (reference sequence). V was pared by 6 bases and J by 0 bases, with 6 bases of the junction left unmatched. This CDR3 has 15 amino acids. For the CDR3, the DNA is TGTGCCAGCAGACCCTTTAGCGGGAGCTCCTACGAGCAGTACTTC. Encoded protein: CASRPFSGSSYEQYF.

The chain carries TRBV6-2 or TRBV6-3 and TRBJ1-6; TRBD1 agrees at 7 bases. The CDR3 extends over 16 amino acids. The V segment lost 5 bases and the J segment 7 bases; nucleotides outside the gene matches: 11. CDR1 MNHEY and CDR2 SVGEGT come from the germline V gene. The CDR3: CASSHPGGGWNSPLHF. CDR3 DNA: TGTGCCAGCAGTCATCCAGGGGGAGGATGGAATTCACCCCTCCACTTT.

The CDR3 here is CASSEGAYSYEQYF. The CDR3 nucleotides read TGCGCCAGCAGCGAGGGGGCTTACTCCTACGAGCAGTACTTC. J is TRBJ2-7 and V is TRBV5-1; 7 nucleotides line up with TRBD1. Trimming at V came to 4 bases and at J to 0 bases, leaving 4 bases not matched to a gene. CDR3 length equals 14 residues. Germline CDR1 SGHRS, CDR2 YFSETQ.

V and J are TRBV7-8 and TRBJ2-7, with 11 bases lining up with TRBD2. With V trimmed by 5 bases and J by 1 base, 7 bases remained unmatched. Germline values: CDR1 SGHVS, CDR2 FQNEAQ. The CDR3 is 16 amino acids. In DNA form, the CDR3 reads TGTGCCAGCAGCGCCGGACTAGCGGGTGTTTCCTACGAGCAGTACTTC. This encodes CASSAGLAGVSYEQYF.

V is TRBV6-5 and J is TRBJ2-7, with TRBD1 as a possible D gene (6 bases). The length of the CDR3 is 15 residues. Germline lookup yields CDR1 MNHEY and CDR2 SVGAGI. The V gene lost 5 bases and the J gene lost 3 bases, with 17 bases spanning the gap. The CDR3 region has the DNA TGTGCCAGCAGTACTACCGGGACAAAATTCTACGAGCAGTACTTC. This encodes CASSTTGTKFYEQYF.

V is TRBV29-1 and J is TRBJ1-1; the D is unclear. The germline V gene encodes CDR1 SQVTM and CDR2 ANQGSEA. This CDR3 has 13 amino acids. V lost 5 bases to trimming and J lost 4 bases, with 14 bases between them. The chain's CDR3 is CSVQNERRTEAFF. CDR3 DNA: TGCAGCGTTCAAAACGAGAGGCGCACTGAAGCTTTCTTT.

J is TRBJ2-3 and V is TRBV7-2; 13 nucleotides align to TRBD2. V shed 4 bases and J 9 bases; nucleotides not matched to a gene: 13. The CDR3 loop spans 17 amino acids. Germline CDR1 is SGHTA and CDR2 is FQGNSA. CDR3 amino acids: CASSSRPGLAGKETQYF. Written as DNA, the CDR3 is TGTGCCAGCAGCTCCAGACCGGGACTAGCGGGAAAGGAAACGCAGTATTTT. Combining the CDR3 with reference TRBV7-2 and TRBJ2-3 gives the whole variable domain GAGVSQSPSNKVTEKGKDVELRCDPISGHTALYWYRQSLGQGLEFLIYFQGNSAPDKSGLPSDRFSAERTGGSVSTLTIQRTQQEDSAVYLCASSSRPGLAGKETQYFGPGTRLTVL.

The rearrangement uses TRBV7-2 and TRBJ2-1, with D possibly TRBD2 on 5 matching bases. The ends were cut back, 5 bases at V and 8 bases at J, with 13 bases in the middle. The CDR3 consists of 13 residues. In germline, CDR1 is SGHTA, CDR2 FQGNSA. CDR3 amino acids: CASSRDVWDEQFF. The CDR3 DNA reads as TGTGCCAGCAGCCGGGATGTTTGGGATGAGCAGTTCTTC. The full variable domain, in which reference TRBV7-2 and TRBJ2-1 provide the parts outside the CDR3, is GAGVSQSPSNKVTEKGKDVELRCDPISGHTALYWYRQSLGQGLEFLIYFQGNSAPDKSGLPSDRFSAERTGGSVSTLTIQRTQQEDSAVYLCASSRDVWDEQFFGPGTRLTVL.